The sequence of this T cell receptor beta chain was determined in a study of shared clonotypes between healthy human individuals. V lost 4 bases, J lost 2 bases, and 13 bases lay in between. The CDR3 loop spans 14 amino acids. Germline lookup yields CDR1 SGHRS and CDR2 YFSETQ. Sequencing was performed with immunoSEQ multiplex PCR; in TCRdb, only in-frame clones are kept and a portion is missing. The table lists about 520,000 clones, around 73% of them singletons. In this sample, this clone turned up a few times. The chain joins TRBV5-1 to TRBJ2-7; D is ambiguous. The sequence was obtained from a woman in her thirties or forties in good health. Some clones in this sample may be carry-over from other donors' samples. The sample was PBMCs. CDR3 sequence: CASSPPDGAYEQYF. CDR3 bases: TGCGCCAGCAGCCCGCCGGACGGTGCCTACGAGCAGTACTTC.